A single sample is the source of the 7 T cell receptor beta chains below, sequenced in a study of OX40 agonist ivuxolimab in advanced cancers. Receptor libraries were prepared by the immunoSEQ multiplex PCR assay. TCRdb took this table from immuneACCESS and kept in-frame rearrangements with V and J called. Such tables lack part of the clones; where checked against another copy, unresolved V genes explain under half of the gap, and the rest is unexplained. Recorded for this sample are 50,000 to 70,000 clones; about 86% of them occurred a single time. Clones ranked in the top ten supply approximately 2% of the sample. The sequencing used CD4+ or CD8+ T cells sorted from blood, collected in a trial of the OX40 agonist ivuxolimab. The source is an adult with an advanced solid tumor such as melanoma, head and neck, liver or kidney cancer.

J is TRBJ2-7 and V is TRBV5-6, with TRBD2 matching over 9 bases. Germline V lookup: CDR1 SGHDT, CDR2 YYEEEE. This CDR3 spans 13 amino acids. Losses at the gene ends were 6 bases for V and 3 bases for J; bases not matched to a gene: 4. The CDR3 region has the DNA TGTGCCAGCATGCGGGAGGGCCTCTACGAGCAGTACTTC. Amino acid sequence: CASMREGLYEQYF.

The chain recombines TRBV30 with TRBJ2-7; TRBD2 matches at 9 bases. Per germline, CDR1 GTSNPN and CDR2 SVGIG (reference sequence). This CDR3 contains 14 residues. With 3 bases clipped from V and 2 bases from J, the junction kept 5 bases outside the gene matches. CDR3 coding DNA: TGTGCCTGGAGAGATAGCGGGAGAACCTACGAGCAGTACTTC. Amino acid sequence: CAWRDSGRTYEQYF.

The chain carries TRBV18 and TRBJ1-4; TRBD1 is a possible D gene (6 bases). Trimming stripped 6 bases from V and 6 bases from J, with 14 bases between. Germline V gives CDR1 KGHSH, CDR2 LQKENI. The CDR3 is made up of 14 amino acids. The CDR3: CASSQGGGHEKLFF. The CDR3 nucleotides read TGTGCCAGCTCTCAAGGTGGGGGGCATGAAAAACTGTTTTTT.

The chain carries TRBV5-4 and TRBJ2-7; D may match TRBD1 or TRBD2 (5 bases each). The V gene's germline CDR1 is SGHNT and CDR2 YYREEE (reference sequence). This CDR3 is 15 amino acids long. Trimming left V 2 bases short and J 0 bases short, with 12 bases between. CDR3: CASSFRGPSSYEQYF. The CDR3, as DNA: TGTGCCAGCAGCTTCCGGGGCCCTTCCTCCTACGAGCAGTACTTC.

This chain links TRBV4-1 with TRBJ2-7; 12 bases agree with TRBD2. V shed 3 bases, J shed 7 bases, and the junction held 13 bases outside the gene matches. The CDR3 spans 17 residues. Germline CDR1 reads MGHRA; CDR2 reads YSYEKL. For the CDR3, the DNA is TGCGCCAGCAGCCAGGGGGGGCTAGCGGGAGGGCCGAATGAGCAGTACTTC. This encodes CASSQGGLAGGPNEQYF.

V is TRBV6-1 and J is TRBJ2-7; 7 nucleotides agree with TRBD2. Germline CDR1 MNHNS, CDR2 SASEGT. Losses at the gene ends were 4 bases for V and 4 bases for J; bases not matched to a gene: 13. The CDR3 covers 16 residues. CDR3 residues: CASSGGGGRGRYEQYF. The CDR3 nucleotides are TGTGCCAGCAGTGGGGGGGGAGGCCGGGGTAGGTACGAGCAGTACTTC.

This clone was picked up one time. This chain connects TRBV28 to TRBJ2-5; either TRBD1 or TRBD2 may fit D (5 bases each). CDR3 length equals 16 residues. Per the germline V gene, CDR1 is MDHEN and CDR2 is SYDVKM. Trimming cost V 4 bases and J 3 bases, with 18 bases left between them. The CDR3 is CASSSILGTRKETQYF. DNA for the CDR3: TGTGCCAGCAGTTCTATACTTGGGACGAGGAAAGAGACCCAGTACTTC.